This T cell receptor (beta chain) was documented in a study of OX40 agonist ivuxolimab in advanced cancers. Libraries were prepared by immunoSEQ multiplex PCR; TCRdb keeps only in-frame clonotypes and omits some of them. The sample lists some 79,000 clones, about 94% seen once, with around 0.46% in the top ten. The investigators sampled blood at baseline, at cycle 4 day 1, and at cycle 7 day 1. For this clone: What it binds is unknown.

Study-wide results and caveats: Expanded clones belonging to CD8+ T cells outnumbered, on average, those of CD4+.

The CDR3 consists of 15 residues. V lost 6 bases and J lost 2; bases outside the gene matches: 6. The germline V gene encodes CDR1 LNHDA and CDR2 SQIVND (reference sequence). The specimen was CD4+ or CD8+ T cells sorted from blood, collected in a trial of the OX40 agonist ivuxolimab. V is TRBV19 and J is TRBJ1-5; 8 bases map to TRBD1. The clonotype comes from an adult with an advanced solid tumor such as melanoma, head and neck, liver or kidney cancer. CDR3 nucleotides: TGTGCCAGTAGCCTTGACAGGGGTCGCAATCAGCCCCAGCATTTT. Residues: CASSLDRGRNQPQHF.